This T cell receptor (beta chain) appears in the sequencing data of a study of OX40 agonist ivuxolimab in advanced cancers. Study summary: Therapy given before enrollment (anti-PD-1, anti-PD-L1 or anti-CTLA-4) was allowed, and 40% to 45% had some.

The ends lost 5 bases at V and 4 bases at J; junction bases unmatched: 11. Germline V CDR1 and CDR2: LNHDA, SQIVND (reference sequence). The length of the CDR3 is 15 residues. Libraries were prepared by immunoSEQ multiplex PCR; TCRdb keeps only in-frame clonotypes and omits some of them. This sample has about 100,000 clones, with more than 80% found just once. General observations from the study: Expanded clones belonging to CD8+ T cells outnumbered, on average, those of CD4+. Clonal expansion from baseline to week 6 occurred in both CD4+ and CD8+ T cells.

This clone was counted once. The antigen is unknown. This sequence joins TRBV19 and TRBJ2-7; 7 bases line up with TRBD2. The source of this sequence is an adult with an advanced solid tumor such as melanoma, head and neck, liver or kidney cancer. Sequences were derived from CD4+ or CD8+ T cells sorted from blood, sampled in a trial of the OX40 agonist ivuxolimab. CDR3 residues: CASSYGGSSQYEQYF. CDR3 nucleotides: TGTGCCAGTAGTTACGGGGGGAGTAGTCAGTACGAGCAGTACTTC.